Below, 21 T cell receptor beta chains from the same sample are listed, as sequenced in a study of T cells in Graves' hyperthyroidism and ophthalmopathy. From RNA transcripts, TCR beta CDR3 regions were amplified. Carried out on the TCR CDR3, a first-round RT-PCR used the HTBI primer set. MiXCR, run by TCRdb on the multiplex PCR reads, gives a single entry per CDR3 protein. Of around 700,000 distinct CDR3 sequences in the sample, 30% to 40% are singletons; the top ten hold around 30%. Sequenced material: blood. The receptors were gathered from a woman aged 40 to 50 with Graves' hyperthyroidism.

Details on this clonotype: At one end, the junction sequence differs from germline, possibly due to a read error. The chain combines TRBV6-5 with TRBJ1-5; maybe TRBD1 (6 bases). The CDR3 runs 13 residues. Germline V gene sequence: CDR1 MNHEY, CDR2 SVGAGI. CDR3 in amino acids: CANSYIGGEPQHF. CDR3 nucleotides: TGTGCCAACAGTTACATAGGGGGAGAGCCCCAGCATTTT.

This clonotype was recorded a few times. The chain joins TRBV24-1 to TRBJ2-7; weak D call: TRBD1 (6 bases). Trimming removed 4 bases from V and 6 bases from J, with 15 bases in between. The CDR3 consists of 14 residues. The germline V gene has CDR1 KGHDR and CDR2 SFDVKD. Here the CDR3 DNA reads TGTGCCACCAGTGAAACAGGGCTTGTAAGCGAGCAGTACTTC. This translates into CATSETGLVSEQYF.

This clonotype was seen more than once but under ten times. V and J are TRBV2 and TRBJ1-5; D unclear. V was clipped by 7 bases and J by 4 bases, with 20 bases between them. The CDR3 is 16 amino acids. Germline loops: CDR1 SNHLY, CDR2 FYNNEI. The CDR3 nucleotides read TGTGCCAGCACTATAACCCCCTGGGAGTTTAATCAGCCCCAGCATTTT. Translated, it gives CASTITPWEFNQPQHF. Full variable domain (remainder filled in from reference TRBV2 and TRBJ1-5): EPEVTQTPSHQVTQMGQEVILRCVPISNHLYFYWYRQILGQKVEFLVSFYNNEISEKSEIFDDQFSVERPDGSNFTLKIRSTKLEDSAMYFCASTITPWEFNQPQHFGDGTRLSIL.

This clonotype has only a few counts. The genes are TRBV9 and TRBJ2-5; unclear D gene. The V end was cut by 4 bases, the J end by 0 bases, with 13 bases between. The V gene's germline CDR1 is SGDLS and CDR2 YYNGEE. CDR3 length equals 15 residues. The CDR3 spells CASSQQGSYQETQYF. In DNA, the CDR3 is TGTGCCAGCAGCCAACAAGGCTCCTACCAAGAGACCCAGTACTTC.

This clonotype was detected many times. This chain uses TRBV20-1 with TRBJ2-7; D unresolved. V lost 3 bases, J lost 3 bases, and 15 bases lay in between. Germline-derived CDR1 and CDR2 are DFQATT and SNEGSKA (reference sequence). The CDR3 sequence is 14 residues long. The CDR3 loop reads CSARKLGSFYEQYF. CDR3 sequence (DNA): TGCAGTGCTAGGAAGCTCGGGTCATTCTACGAGCAGTACTTC.

The V call is TRBV7-9, the J call TRBJ2-7; 10 nucleotides line up with TRBD1. Germline assignment: CDR1 SEHNR and CDR2 FQNEAQ (reference sequence). With V trimmed by 6 bases and J by 1 base, 6 bases remained unmatched. CDR3 length: 15 residues. CDR3 bases: TGTGCCAGCAGGTTGGCGGGACAGGGGTCCTACGAGCAGTACTTC. Residues: CASRLAGQGSYEQYF.

For this clonotype: One junction end disagrees with the germline gene, perhaps due to a read error. This chain uses TRBV7-6 with TRBJ1-1; D is ambiguous. The CDR3 is made up of 16 amino acids. Per the germline V gene, CDR1 is SGHVS and CDR2 is FNYEAQ. The CDR3 DNA sequence: TGCGCCAGCAGCCAAGCGGTAAAGTCGGGTAGGACTGAAGCTTTCTTT. The encoded protein is CASSQAVKSGRTEAFF.

The chain links TRBV14 to TRBJ1-1; D is ambiguous. There are 13 residues in the CDR3. Germline V gene data show CDR1 as SGHDN and CDR2 as FVKESK. The V and J ends lost 3 bases and 10 bases respectively, with 15 bases between them. The CDR3 sequence is CASSQDFGNGAFF. In DNA form, the CDR3 reads TGTGCCAGCAGCCAGGATTTTGGGAACGGAGCTTTCTTT.

This chain connects TRBV2 to TRBJ1-1; perhaps TRBD1 as D (5 bases). Trimming took 8 bases from V and 8 from J, leaving 9 bases between them. The CDR3 is made up of 10 amino acids. Looked up from germline, CDR1 is SNHLY and CDR2 is FYNNEI. The chain's CDR3 is CASAGQEAFF. The CDR3 region has the DNA TGTGCCAGCGCAGGGCAGGAAGCTTTCTTT.

This clonotype was detected only a few times. The V gene is TRBV20-1, the J gene TRBJ2-5, with D uncertain. Gene TRBJ2-4 matches the end of the DNA better, so the J call may be wrong. CDR3 size: 15 residues. Germline CDR1 and CDR2: DFQATT and SNEGSKA (reference sequence). The CDR3 DNA reads as TGCAGTGCTAGAGAACGGACCTTAGCCAAAAACATTCAGTACTTC. It translates to CSARERTLAKNIQYF.

This clonotype was detected a few times. This chain connects TRBV2 to TRBJ1-1; D is possibly TRBD1 (6 bases). The CDR3 length is 14 residues. V lost 9 bases to trimming and J lost 1 base, with 15 bases between them. Germline CDR1 is SNHLY and CDR2 is FYNNEI. The CDR3 sequence is CASESLGGNTEAFF. CDR3 DNA: TGTGCCAGTGAGTCCTTAGGGGGGAACACTGAAGCTTTCTTT.

This clonotype was seen only once. The chain links TRBV7-9 to TRBJ1-5; the D gene is possibly TRBD1 (5 bases). Germline CDR1 is SEHNR and CDR2 is FQNEAQ (reference sequence). The CDR3 extends over 12 amino acids. The ends were cut back, 5 bases at V and 10 bases at J, with 12 bases in the middle. The DNA of the CDR3 is TGTGCCAGCAGCCTGTGGGGGGAACCCCAGCATTTT. Residues: CASSLWGEPQHF.

The rearrangement links TRBV11-2 to TRBJ1-1; no firm D call. With 8 bases removed from V and 3 bases from J, the gap between germline ends came to 22 bases. The CDR3 spans 16 residues. Germline-derived CDR1 and CDR2 are SGHAT and FQNNGV. The CDR3 region has the DNA TGTGCCAGCTCACCTCCTCACCTCCATGGGTACACTGAAGCTTTCTTT. Its protein is CASSPPHLHGYTEAFF.

In the case of this clonotype: This sequence may be a read error, since a much larger clone differs from it by one base. The missing conserved phenylalanine or tryptophan at the end of this CDR3 makes a read error likely. The chain uses TRBV7-9 and TRBJ1-1; D is possibly TRBD1 (5 bases). The CDR3 totals 16 residues. The germline V gene has CDR1 SEHNR and CDR2 FQNEAQ (reference sequence). V shed 3 bases and J shed 1 base, with 15 bases lying between them. CDR3 bases: TGTGCCAGCAGCTTCATAATCGGGGGAGGGAACACTGAAGCTTTCCTT. Its translation: CASSFIIGGGNTEAFL.

V is TRBV7-9 and J is TRBJ2-6; D is uncertain. V lost 4 bases and J lost 10, with 5 bases in between. The CDR3 loop spans 11 amino acids. Looked up from germline, CDR1 is SEHNR and CDR2 is FQNEAQ (reference sequence). The CDR3, as DNA: TGTGCCAGCAGCTCCTCTAACGTCCTGACTTTC. Encoded protein: CASSSSNVLTF.

The gene calls are TRBV27 and TRBJ1-5; possibly TRBD1 for D (6 bases). Trimming removed 7 bases at V and 3 bases at J, with 10 bases between. The CDR3 is 13 residues long. CDR1 is MNHEY, CDR2 SMNVEV, per germline (reference sequence). In nucleotides, the CDR3 is TGTGCCAGCAAGGGGGGGGTCAATCAGCCCCAGCATTTT. This encodes CASKGGVNQPQHF.

This clonotype was picked up a small number of times. The chain combines TRBV4-2 with TRBJ2-5, with D possibly called TRBD1 or TRBD2 (5 bases each). Germline loops: CDR1 LGHNA, CDR2 YNFKEQ. The CDR3 sequence is 15 residues long. V gave up 5 bases and J gave up 2 bases, with 15 bases separating them. The CDR3 sequence is CASSLASTDQETQYF. The CDR3 region has the DNA TGTGCCAGCAGCTTAGCGTCGACAGATCAAGAGACCCAGTACTTC.

The chain has TRBV14 and TRBJ1-1; 7 positions match TRBD1. V lost 0 bases, J lost 1 base, and 2 bases stayed unmatched. Germline V CDR1 and CDR2: SGHDN, FVKESK. The CDR3 loop spans 15 amino acids. For the CDR3, the DNA is TGTGCCAGCAGCCAAGACAGGGGGAGGAACACTGAAGCTTTCTTT. Protein product: CASSQDRGRNTEAFF.

The chain employs TRBV7-8 and TRBJ1-1; TRBD1 is a possible D gene (6 bases). V was trimmed by 5 bases and J by 7 bases, leaving 26 bases between them. Germline lookup yields CDR1 SGHVS and CDR2 FQNEAQ. The CDR3 runs 17 residues. This CDR3 reads CASSHPGRGGPSGEAFF. In nucleotides, the CDR3 is TGTGCCAGCAGCCACCCGGGGCGGGGGGGCCCCTCGGGTGAAGCTTTCTTT.

Note on this clonotype: One junction end disagrees with the germline gene, perhaps due to a read error. CDR3 protein: CASRTTPGGESPYEQYF. The DNA for the CDR3 is TGTGCCAGCAGAACCACTCCAGGGGGGGAATCCCCCTACGAGCAGTACTTC. The gene calls are TRBV10-1 and TRBJ2-7; D assignment may be TRBD1 or TRBD2 (7 bases each). Germline loops: CDR1 WNHNN, CDR2 SYGVQD (reference sequence). The CDR3 extends over 17 amino acids.

This clonotype was seen just once. Compared with germline, one end of the junction differs, possibly owing to a read error. The chain has TRBV5-1 and TRBJ1-2; D gene ambiguous. CDR1 and CDR2 from the germline V gene are SGHRS and YFSETQ. The CDR3 is 12 amino acids. CDR3 bases: TGCGCCAGCAGCCCCGACGGATATGGCTACATCTTC. This codes for CASSPDGYGYIF.